The entry that follows covers one T cell receptor beta chain sequence. The J segment lost 4 bases and the V segment lost 0 bases, leaving 1 base of the junction unmatched. The CDR3 consists of 13 residues. Germline V gene lookup returns CDR1 SGHNT and CDR2 YYREEE (reference sequence). Original processing methods: Reference gene primer amplification gave nucleated cell count estimates. The table came from immunoSEQ multiplex PCR; TCRdb's copy has only in-frame clones and leaves some out. That table is the source of V, J and clone size, and D and trimming were worked out from the DNA. The sample contains about 480,000 clones, around 89% of which appear only once. The data stem from a study of blood T cell repertoires in COVID-19. Study information: Researchers got acute and convalescent COVID-19 samples from the United States, Italy and Spain. The analysed material was cDNA or gDNA that came from T cells, B-cell-depleted T cells, or PBMCs.

The sequence came from a woman in her twenties or thirties with acute or convalescent COVID-19. The J gene is TRBJ2-7, the V gene TRBV5-4, with 7 bases lining up with TRBD1. What was sequenced was peripheral blood. The CDR3 protein is CASSLEGQYEQYF. The CDR3 coding sequence is TGTGCCAGCAGCTTGGAGGGACAGTACGAGCAGTACTTC.